These 32 T cell receptor beta chains share one sample of origin, sequenced in a study of T cells after yellow fever vaccination. TCRdb reprocessed the 5' RACE reads via MiXCR and lists one record per CDR3 protein. The table shows about 230,000 distinct CDR3 sequences, with about 7% occurring only once. Sequenced material: CD4+ T cells sorted from PBMCs, taken on the day of the yellow fever booster vaccination. All receptors derive from a man aged 25 to 45 who received the YFV17D yellow fever vaccine.

J is TRBJ2-5 and V is TRBV7-9; D is uncertain. The V and J ends lost 5 bases and 0 bases respectively, with 13 bases between them. The CDR3 covers 15 residues. Germline V gene sequence: CDR1 SEHNR, CDR2 FQNEAQ (reference sequence). The CDR3 nucleotides are TGTGCCAGCAGCCGTCTAGGGTGGGACCAAGAGACCCAGTACTTC. Encoded protein: CASSRLGWDQETQYF.

This chain joins TRBV5-4 and TRBJ2-7, with a weak D call TRBD2 (5 bases). Germline-derived CDR1 and CDR2 are SGHNT and YYREEE (reference sequence). There are 14 residues in the CDR3. Trimming stripped 3 bases from V and 6 bases from J, with 16 bases between. The CDR3 sequence is CASSSREAGGEQYF. DNA for the CDR3: TGTGCCAGCAGCTCGCGCGAGGCGGGCGGCGAGCAGTACTTC.

This clonotype came up a few times. The chain is built from TRBV5-1 and TRBJ2-5, with D unclear. V was clipped by 0 bases and J by 5 bases, with 17 bases between them. CDR3 length equals 16 residues. Germline-derived CDR1 and CDR2 are SGHRS and YFSETQ. The CDR3 loop is CASSLALITFGETQYF. The CDR3 DNA sequence: TGCGCCAGCAGCTTGGCCTTGATCACCTTCGGGGAGACCCAGTACTTC.

This clonotype was seen a few times. DNA for the CDR3: TGTGCCACCAGCAGCAACGGTGCAGATGGCTACACCTTC. It translates to CATSSNGADGYTF. This chain links TRBV15 with TRBJ1-2; D is ambiguous. This CDR3 has 13 amino acids. The germline V gene has CDR1 LNHNV and CDR2 YYDKDF (reference sequence). V lost 3 bases, J lost 6 bases, and 11 bases lay in between.

This clonotype was counted many times. V and J are TRBV30 and TRBJ2-1, with 8 bases fitting TRBD1. In germline, CDR1 is GTSNPN, CDR2 SVGIG (reference sequence). CDR3 length: 13 residues. After removal of 4 bases from V and 7 bases from J, the junction contained 6 bases not matched to a gene. The DNA of the CDR3 is TGTGCCTGGAATAGGGACAGGCAGAATGAGCAGTTCTTC. Protein product: CAWNRDRQNEQFF.

This clonotype has at least ten counts. This chain connects TRBV5-1 to TRBJ2-1; D remains ambiguous. CDR1 and CDR2 from the germline V gene are SGHRS and YFSETQ. This CDR3 contains 16 residues. V was pared by 2 bases and J by 2 bases, with 14 bases between. Here the CDR3 DNA reads TGCGCCAGCAGCTTATCCCGAACTTCCACCTACAATGAGCAGTTCTTC. It encodes CASSLSRTSTYNEQFF.

In this sample, this clonotype turned up many times. V gene TRBV18 combines with J gene TRBJ2-2; no definite D call. Germline CDR1 is KGHSH and CDR2 is LQKENI. The CDR3 extends over 13 amino acids. V was cut by 4 bases and J by 6 bases, with 9 bases left in between. CDR3 sequence (DNA): TGTGCCAGCTCACAACAAGTCCCCGGGGAGCTGTTTTTT. Encoded protein: CASSQQVPGELFF. Using reference TRBV18 and TRBJ2-2 for the parts outside the CDR3, the full variable domain is NAGVMQNPRHLVRRRGQEARLRCSPMKGHSHVYWYRQLPEEGLKFMVYLQKENIIDESGMPKERFSAEFPKEGPSILRIQQVVRGDSAAYFCASSQQVPGELFFGEGSRLTVL.

This clonotype was recorded a few times. The rearrangement uses TRBV4-3 and TRBJ2-7, with D perhaps matching TRBD2 (5 bases). V shed 3 bases and J shed 2 bases, with 14 bases lying between them. The CDR3 length is 15 residues. Germline lookup yields CDR1 LGHNA and CDR2 YSLEER. CDR3 in amino acids: CASSQLTRGTYEQYF. The CDR3 DNA reads TGCGCCAGCAGCCAGTTGACCCGGGGTACCTACGAGCAGTACTTC.

The table lists this clonotype with a few counts. J is TRBJ1-2 and V is TRBV12-3 or TRBV12-4; the D gene is possibly TRBD1 (5 bases). The length of the CDR3 is 12 residues. Trimming removed 4 bases at V and 6 bases at J, with 9 bases between. CDR3 in amino acids: CASSSHRNGYTF. The CDR3 nucleotides read TGTGCCAGCAGTTCCCACAGGAATGGCTACACCTTC.

This clonotype was seen a few times. The chain has TRBV29-1 and TRBJ2-6; D call uncertain. Per germline, CDR1 SQVTM and CDR2 ANQGSEA. V was clipped by 4 bases and J by 1 base, with 8 bases between them. This CDR3 contains 14 residues. This CDR3 reads CSVASESGANVLTF. The CDR3 coding sequence is TGCAGCGTTGCCTCGGAGTCTGGGGCCAACGTCCTGACTTTC.

The chain combines TRBV6-1 with TRBJ1-1; D is perhaps TRBD1 (5 bases). The CDR3 extends over 13 amino acids. Germline V gives CDR1 MNHNS, CDR2 SASEGT. The ends were cut back, 1 base at V and 5 bases at J, with 8 bases in the middle. CDR3 protein: CASSEEGWTEAFF. The CDR3 DNA sequence: TGTGCCAGCAGTGAAGAGGGGTGGACTGAAGCTTTCTTT.

The gene calls are TRBV14 and TRBJ1-1; D unresolved. V lost 3 bases and J lost 9, with 11 bases in between. Germline CDR1 and CDR2: SGHDN and FVKESK. The length of the CDR3 is 12 residues. DNA of the CDR3: TGTGCCAGCAGCCAGGTACCGCTGAAAGCTTTCTTT. This sequence encodes CASSQVPLKAFF.

This clonotype was counted at least ten times. The CDR3 spells CASSYERYNEQFF. CDR3 DNA: TGTGCCAGCAGTTACGAGCGCTACAATGAGCAGTTCTTC. The gene calls are TRBV6-5 and TRBJ2-1; D is uncertain. Trimming removed 2 bases at V and 3 bases at J, with 5 bases between. The germline CDR1 and CDR2 sequences are MNHEY and SVGAGI. There are 13 residues in the CDR3.

On this clonotype itself: At one boundary the junction diverges from the germline segment, which might be a read error. This rearrangement joins TRBV6-2 or TRBV6-3 to TRBJ1-1, with a tentative D call TRBD1 (5 bases). The CDR3 has 12 amino acids. Germline-derived CDR1 and CDR2 are MNHEY and SVGEGT. DNA of the CDR3: TGTGCCAGCGGTTACGACCGCGGGGCAGCTTTCTTT. It yields the protein CASGYDRGAAFF.

This clonotype occurred a few times. CDR3 amino acids: CASSGLGEQYF. The CDR3 DNA sequence: TGTGCCAGCAGTGGACTTGGGGAGCAGTACTTC. The chain employs TRBV6-2 or TRBV6-3 and TRBJ2-7; TRBD2 is a possible D gene (5 bases). With 5 bases removed from V and 7 bases from J, the gap between germline ends came to 9 bases. The CDR3 extends over 11 amino acids. CDR1 and CDR2 (germline): MNHEY, SVGEGT.

This clonotype was counted between two and nine times. V usage is TRBV13 and J usage is TRBJ2-7; 13 bases agree with TRBD2. CDR3 length: 13 amino acids. Germline V CDR1 and CDR2: PRHDT, FYEKMQ (reference sequence). V was pared by 5 bases and J by 13 bases, with 8 bases of the junction left unmatched. The CDR3 reads CASSTGLAGVIYF. In DNA form, the CDR3 reads TGTGCCAGCAGCACCGGACTAGCGGGAGTGATTTACTTC.

There are a few counts of this clonotype. This chain uses TRBV11-2 with TRBJ2-7; D is uncertain. In germline, CDR1 is SGHAT, CDR2 FQNNGV. Trimming pared 2 bases from V and 13 bases from J, leaving 18 bases between. CDR3 length equals 13 residues. The CDR3 bases are TGTGCCAGCAGCTTATCCCCCTCGGATGCCGGTTACTTC. It codes for CASSLSPSDAGYF.

This clonotype was seen repeatedly, ten times or more. The chain recombines TRBV9 with TRBJ2-4, with 8 bases that match TRBD2. J gave up 1 base and V 7 bases, and 7 bases lay outside the gene matches. This CDR3 has 15 residues. Germline V CDR1 and CDR2: SGDLS, YYNGEE. The CDR3 DNA follows: TGTGCCAGCGGGCCGGGGGGGCTGGCCAAAAACATTCAGTACTTC. Its translation is CASGPGGLAKNIQYF.

This clonotype occurred a few times. This chain links TRBV7-2 with TRBJ2-5; possibly TRBD1 for D (5 bases). Germline CDR1 SGHTA, CDR2 FQGNSA. There are 15 residues in the CDR3. With 1 base removed from V and 5 bases from J, the gap between germline ends came to 14 bases. Written as DNA, the CDR3 is TGTGCCAGCAGCTTAGAGGGGCACGTTGCGGAGACCCAGTACTTC. It codes for CASSLEGHVAETQYF.

Many counts were recorded for this clonotype. The chain links TRBV28 to TRBJ2-2; D remains ambiguous. This CDR3 is built from 13 residues. The V end was cut by 7 bases, the J end by 6 bases, with 12 bases between. Germline V lookup: CDR1 MDHEN, CDR2 SYDVKM. CDR3 protein: CASTISVPGELFF. The CDR3 DNA reads TGTGCCAGCACAATTAGTGTCCCCGGGGAGCTGTTTTTT.

This clonotype was found a few times. Written as DNA, the CDR3 is TGTGCCACCAGCGCATCGAAAGAGACCCAGTACTTC. Its translation: CATSASKETQYF. The rearrangement joins TRBV24-1 to TRBJ2-5, with no clear D. V dropped 7 bases and J dropped 3 bases, with 8 bases sitting between them. There are 12 residues in the CDR3. Germline V gives CDR1 KGHDR, CDR2 SFDVKD.

This rearrangement joins TRBV5-1 to TRBJ2-2; TRBD2 aligns across 9 bases. The junction had 18 bases not matched to a gene; V was cut back by 5 bases and J by 7 bases. This CDR3 spans 18 amino acids. Germline V gene sequence: CDR1 SGHRS, CDR2 YFSETQ. Written as DNA, the CDR3 is TGCGCCAGCAGTCCGGCCGGATTAAGCGGGAGGAGGGTCGGGGAGCTGTTTTTT. It specifies CASSPAGLSGRRVGELFF.

The chain links TRBV10-3 to TRBJ2-7, with TRBD1 matching over 8 bases. With 8 bases clipped from V and 2 bases from J, the junction kept 5 bases outside the gene matches. This CDR3 is 13 amino acids long. Per the germline V gene, CDR1 is ENHRY and CDR2 is SYGVKD. CDR3 sequence: CAIAGQETYEQYF. CDR3 bases: TGTGCCATCGCGGGACAGGAGACCTACGAGCAGTACTTC.

In this sample, this clonotype turned up a few times. The chain couples TRBV20-1 to TRBJ2-4, with D possibly being TRBD1 (6 bases). CDR3 length equals 13 residues. The ends were cut back, 5 bases at V and 2 bases at J, with 10 bases in the middle. The germline V gene encodes CDR1 DFQATT and CDR2 SNEGSKA (reference sequence). CDR3 bases: TGCAGTGCTCTACAGGGAACCAAAAACATTCAGTACTTC. It specifies CSALQGTKNIQYF.

The chain has TRBV6-1 and TRBJ2-5; TRBD1 matches 8 bases. Germline V gives CDR1 MNHNS, CDR2 SASEGT. The CDR3 runs 16 residues. Germline trimming cut 1 base from V and 4 bases from J; bases unmatched to any gene: 8. The CDR3 spells CASSEGEAGGRETQYF. As DNA, the CDR3 is TGTGCCAGCAGTGAAGGGGAGGCAGGGGGCCGAGAGACCCAGTACTTC.

This clonotype was seen a handful of times. The chain carries TRBV12-3 or TRBV12-4 and TRBJ2-7; unclear D gene. Trimming removed 8 bases from V and 0 bases from J, with 11 bases in between. CDR3 length: 13 residues. This CDR3 is CASAPDGSYEQYF. The CDR3 region has the DNA TGTGCCAGCGCCCCGGACGGCTCCTACGAGCAGTACTTC.

The rearrangement links TRBV9 to TRBJ2-1, with D maybe TRBD2 (5 bases). The V gene lost 6 bases and the J gene lost 3 bases, with 16 bases spanning the gap. CDR1 is SGDLS and CDR2 is YYNGEE in the germline V gene. The CDR3 is 15 amino acids. CDR3 loop: CASTSNPGNYNEQFF. The CDR3 bases are TGTGCCAGCACCTCTAATCCGGGGAACTACAATGAGCAGTTCTTC.

This clonotype came up many times. The chain uses TRBV24-1 and TRBJ2-7; D might be TRBD1 or TRBD2, each matching 5 bases. V was cut by 5 bases and J by 6 bases, with 10 bases left in between. The germline V gene has CDR1 KGHDR and CDR2 SFDVKD. CDR3 length: 12 residues. CDR3 protein: CATSARGGEQYF. For the CDR3, the DNA is TGTGCCACCAGTGCCCGTGGGGGCGAGCAGTACTTC.

The rearrangement uses TRBV20-1 and TRBJ2-3; D is possibly TRBD1 or TRBD2 (5 bases each). Germline assignment: CDR1 DFQATT and CDR2 SNEGSKA (reference sequence). The V end was cut by 0 bases, the J end by 4 bases, with 11 bases between. CDR3 size: 14 residues. The CDR3 loop is CSARDGGGPDTQYF. CDR3 in DNA: TGCAGTGCTAGAGATGGGGGTGGGCCAGATACGCAGTATTTT.

Ten or more counts support this clonotype. The chain couples TRBV5-1 to TRBJ2-5; a possible D gene is TRBD2 (5 bases). V lost 4 bases to trimming and J lost 2 bases, with 9 bases between them. The CDR3 is 13 residues long. The germline gives CDR1 SGHRS, CDR2 YFSETQ. The CDR3 loop is CASSNGIQETQYF. As DNA, the CDR3 is TGCGCCAGCAGCAACGGGATTCAAGAGACCCAGTACTTC.

The rearrangement uses TRBV7-2 and TRBJ2-7; tentatively, D is TRBD2 (5 bases). Germline CDR1 and CDR2: SGHTA and FQGNSA. V lost 3 bases to trimming and J lost 2 bases, with 14 bases between them. The CDR3 length is 15 residues. The CDR3 is CASSFRERTAYEQYF. The CDR3 DNA reads TGTGCCAGCAGCTTTAGGGAGCGGACGGCCTACGAGCAGTACTTC.

This clonotype was seen many times. CDR3 region: CASSVSSGTSTDTQYF. CDR3 in DNA: TGCGCCAGCAGCGTCTCTAGCGGGACTAGCACAGATACGCAGTATTTT. The chain joins TRBV5-1 to TRBJ2-3; 9 bases line up with TRBD2. Germline V gene lookup returns CDR1 SGHRS and CDR2 YFSETQ. The CDR3 extends over 16 amino acids. Trimming removed 4 bases from V and 0 bases from J; junction bases left unmatched: 6.